This T cell receptor beta chain was sequenced during a study of blood T cell repertoires in COVID-19. Across the study: Specimens from acute and convalescent COVID-19 originated in the United States, Italy and Spain.

This clone was detected only once. Germline V lookup: CDR1 MNHEY, CDR2 SMNVEV (reference sequence). Unmatched junction bases numbered 5, after V lost 6 bases and J lost 4 bases. The length of the CDR3 is 13 residues. Sequencing was performed with immunoSEQ multiplex PCR; in TCRdb, only in-frame clones are kept and a portion is missing. This table has roughly 200,000 clones, roughly 79% appearing once. The receptor was isolated from a middle-aged woman with COVID-19, enrolled during active disease. Sequencing was carried out using peripheral blood. The V gene is TRBV27, the J gene TRBJ1-1; 7 bases match TRBD1. The CDR3 protein is CASRTPGGTEAFF. The CDR3 region has the DNA TGTGCCAGCAGAACACCAGGGGGCACTGAAGCTTTCTTT.